This record looks at one TCR beta chain sequence and its context. Its antigen is currently unknown. These data are taken from a study of cytomegalovirus exposure and HLA in healthy donors. Overall study results and limits: Certain sequence variants were highly shared and formed a cluster, and this cluster was likely a sequencing artifact.

Per germline, CDR1 MRHNA and CDR2 SNTAGT. The CDR3 length is 13 residues. Both 60 Vbeta primers and 13 Jbeta primers went into the PCR. Some clones are missing from TCRdb's copy, which holds only in-frame ones; the method was immunoSEQ multiplex PCR. The sample holds under 130,000 clones, roughly three quarters seen once. The chain is built from TRBV6-4 and TRBJ2-5; a weak D match, TRBD2 (5 bases). The tail of the sequence fits TRBJ2-7 better, so the J call may be wrong. Sequencing was done on a sample of PBMCs. The receptor's source is a male donor in good health and CMV-seronegative. The CDR3 nucleotides are TGTGCCAACCGGACTGCAAGCTCCTACGAGCAGTACTTC. Its protein is CANRTASSYEQYF.